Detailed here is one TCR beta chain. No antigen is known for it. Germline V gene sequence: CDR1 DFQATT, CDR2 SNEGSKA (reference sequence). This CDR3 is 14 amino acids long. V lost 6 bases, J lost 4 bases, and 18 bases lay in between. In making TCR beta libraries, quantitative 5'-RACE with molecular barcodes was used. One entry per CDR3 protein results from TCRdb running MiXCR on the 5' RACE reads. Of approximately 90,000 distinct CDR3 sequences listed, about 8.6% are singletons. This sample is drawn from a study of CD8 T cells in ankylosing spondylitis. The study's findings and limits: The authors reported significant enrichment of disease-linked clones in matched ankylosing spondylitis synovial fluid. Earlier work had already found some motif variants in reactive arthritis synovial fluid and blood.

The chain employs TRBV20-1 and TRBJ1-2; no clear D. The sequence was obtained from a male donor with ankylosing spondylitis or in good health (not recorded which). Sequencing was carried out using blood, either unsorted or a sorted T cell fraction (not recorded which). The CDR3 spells CSAKPQEPPYGYTF. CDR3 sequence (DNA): TGCAGTGCCAAACCCCAAGAGCCGCCCTATGGCTACACCTTC.